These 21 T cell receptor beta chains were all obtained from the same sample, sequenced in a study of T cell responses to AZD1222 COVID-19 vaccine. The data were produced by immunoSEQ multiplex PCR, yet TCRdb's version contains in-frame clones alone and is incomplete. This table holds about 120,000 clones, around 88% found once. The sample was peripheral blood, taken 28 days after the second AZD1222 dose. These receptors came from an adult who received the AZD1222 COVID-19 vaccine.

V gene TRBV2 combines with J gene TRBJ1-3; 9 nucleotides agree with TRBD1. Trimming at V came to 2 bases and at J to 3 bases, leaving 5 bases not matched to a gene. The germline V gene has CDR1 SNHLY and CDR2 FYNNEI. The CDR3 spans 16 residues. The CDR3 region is CASSEQQGAFGNTIYF. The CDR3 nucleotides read TGTGCCAGCAGTGAACAACAGGGGGCATTTGGAAACACCATATATTTT.

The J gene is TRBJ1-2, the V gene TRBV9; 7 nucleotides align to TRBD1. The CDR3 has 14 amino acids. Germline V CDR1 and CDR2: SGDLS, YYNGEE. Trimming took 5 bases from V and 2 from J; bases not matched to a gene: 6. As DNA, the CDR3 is TGTGCCAGCAGTCACAGGGGCGAGAACTATGGCTACACCTTC. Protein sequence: CASSHRGENYGYTF.

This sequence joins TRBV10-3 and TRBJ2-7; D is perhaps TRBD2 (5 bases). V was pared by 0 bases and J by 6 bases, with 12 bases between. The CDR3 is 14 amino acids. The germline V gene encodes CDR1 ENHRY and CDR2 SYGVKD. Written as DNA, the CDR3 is TGTGCCATCAGTGAGTCGACTAATACCCTCGAGCAGTACTTC. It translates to CAISESTNTLEQYF.

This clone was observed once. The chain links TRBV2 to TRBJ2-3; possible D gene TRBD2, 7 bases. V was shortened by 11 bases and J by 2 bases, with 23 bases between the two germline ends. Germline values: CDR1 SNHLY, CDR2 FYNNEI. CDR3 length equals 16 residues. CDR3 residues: CAGDKGGPPLTDTQYF. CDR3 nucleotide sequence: TGTGCCGGAGATAAGGGGGGGCCACCTCTCACAGATACGCAGTATTTT.

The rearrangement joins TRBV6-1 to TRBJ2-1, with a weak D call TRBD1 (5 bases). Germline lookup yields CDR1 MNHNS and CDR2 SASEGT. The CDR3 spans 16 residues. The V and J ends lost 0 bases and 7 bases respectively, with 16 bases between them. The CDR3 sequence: CASSEALAGLRNEQFF. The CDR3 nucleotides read TGTGCCAGCAGTGAAGCGCTGGCAGGGCTCAGGAATGAGCAGTTCTTC.

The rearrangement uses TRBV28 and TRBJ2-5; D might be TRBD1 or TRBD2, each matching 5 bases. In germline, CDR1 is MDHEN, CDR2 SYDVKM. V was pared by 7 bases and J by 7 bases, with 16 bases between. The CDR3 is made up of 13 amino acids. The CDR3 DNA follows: TGTGCCAGCAAACCGGGACCACAATGGACCCAGTACTTC. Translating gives CASKPGPQWTQYF.

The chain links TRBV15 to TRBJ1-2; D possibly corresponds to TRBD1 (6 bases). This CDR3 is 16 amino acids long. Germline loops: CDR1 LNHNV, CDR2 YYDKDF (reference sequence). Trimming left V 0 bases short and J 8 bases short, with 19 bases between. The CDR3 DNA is TGTGCCACCAGCAGAGATTCGGGTTGGCAGGGGAAGGGCTACACCTTC. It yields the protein CATSRDSGWQGKGYTF.

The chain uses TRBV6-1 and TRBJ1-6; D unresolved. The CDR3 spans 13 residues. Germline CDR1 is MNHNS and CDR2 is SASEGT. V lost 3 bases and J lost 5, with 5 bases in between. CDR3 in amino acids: CASSDENNSPLHF. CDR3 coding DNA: TGTGCCAGCAGTGACGAGAATAATTCACCCCTCCACTTT.

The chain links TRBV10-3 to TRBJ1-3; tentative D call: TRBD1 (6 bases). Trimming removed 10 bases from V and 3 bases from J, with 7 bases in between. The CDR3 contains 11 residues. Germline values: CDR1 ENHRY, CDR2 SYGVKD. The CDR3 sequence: CANRDGNTIYF. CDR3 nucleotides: TGTGCCAACAGGGATGGAAACACCATATATTTT.

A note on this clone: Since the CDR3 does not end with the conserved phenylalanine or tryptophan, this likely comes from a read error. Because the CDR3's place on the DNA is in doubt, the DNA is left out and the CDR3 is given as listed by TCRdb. The CDR3 spells CASIPRGP. The gene calls are TRBV12-3 or TRBV12-4 and TRBJ1-2; TRBD1 is the table's D call and was not checked against the DNA. The CDR3 is 8 amino acids in total, end residues counted.

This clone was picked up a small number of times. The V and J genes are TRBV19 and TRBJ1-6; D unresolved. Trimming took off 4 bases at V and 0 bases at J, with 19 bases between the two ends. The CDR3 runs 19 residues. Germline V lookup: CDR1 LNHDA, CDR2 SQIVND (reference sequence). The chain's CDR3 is CASSREAAGSSSYNSPLHF. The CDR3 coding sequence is TGTGCCAGTAGTAGAGAGGCCGCAGGATCAAGCTCCTATAATTCACCCCTCCACTTT.

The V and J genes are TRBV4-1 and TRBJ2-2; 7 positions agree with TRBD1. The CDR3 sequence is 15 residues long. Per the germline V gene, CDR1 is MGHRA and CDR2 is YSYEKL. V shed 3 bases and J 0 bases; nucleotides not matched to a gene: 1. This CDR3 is CASSQGQTNTGELFF. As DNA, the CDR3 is TGCGCCAGCAGCCAGGGACAGACGAACACCGGGGAGCTGTTTTTT.

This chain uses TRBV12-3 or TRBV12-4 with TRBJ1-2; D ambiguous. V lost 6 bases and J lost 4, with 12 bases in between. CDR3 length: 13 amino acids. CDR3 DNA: TGTGCCAGCAGCCAAAGCGGCTCCTATGGCTACACCTTC. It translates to CASSQSGSYGYTF.

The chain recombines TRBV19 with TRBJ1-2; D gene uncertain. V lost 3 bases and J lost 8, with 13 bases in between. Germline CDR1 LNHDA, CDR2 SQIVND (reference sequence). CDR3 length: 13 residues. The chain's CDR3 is CASSIIGSRGYTF. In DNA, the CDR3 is TGTGCCAGTAGTATTATTGGCAGCCGGGGCTACACCTTC.

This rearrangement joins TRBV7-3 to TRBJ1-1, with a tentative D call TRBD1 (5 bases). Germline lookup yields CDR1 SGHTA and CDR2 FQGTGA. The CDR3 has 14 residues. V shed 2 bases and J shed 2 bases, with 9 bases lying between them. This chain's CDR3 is CASSLQGSNTEAFF. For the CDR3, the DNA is TGTGCCAGCAGCTTACAGGGATCTAACACTGAAGCTTTCTTT.

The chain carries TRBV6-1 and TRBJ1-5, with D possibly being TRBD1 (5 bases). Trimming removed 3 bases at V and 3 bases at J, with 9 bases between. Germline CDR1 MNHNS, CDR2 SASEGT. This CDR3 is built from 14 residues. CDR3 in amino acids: CASSDPGTNQPQHF. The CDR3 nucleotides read TGTGCCAGCAGTGATCCAGGGACCAATCAGCCCCAGCATTTT.

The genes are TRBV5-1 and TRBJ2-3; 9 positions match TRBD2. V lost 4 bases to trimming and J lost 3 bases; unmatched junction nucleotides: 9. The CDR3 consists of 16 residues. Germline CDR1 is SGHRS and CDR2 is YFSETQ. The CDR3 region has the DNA TGCGCCAGCAGCCCCAGGACTAGCGCGCCGACAGATACGCAGTATTTT. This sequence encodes CASSPRTSAPTDTQYF.

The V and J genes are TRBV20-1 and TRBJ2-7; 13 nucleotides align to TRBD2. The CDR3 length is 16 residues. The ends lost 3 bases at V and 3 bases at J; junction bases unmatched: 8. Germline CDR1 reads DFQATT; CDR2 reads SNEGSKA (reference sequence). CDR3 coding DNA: TGCAGTGCTAGTTCACTAGCGGGGGGGACTAGCTACGAGCAGTACTTC. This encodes CSASSLAGGTSYEQYF.

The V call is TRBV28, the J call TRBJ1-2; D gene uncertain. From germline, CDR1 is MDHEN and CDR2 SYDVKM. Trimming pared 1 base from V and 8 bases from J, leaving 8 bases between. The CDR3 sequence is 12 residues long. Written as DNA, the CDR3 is TGTGCCAGCAGTTTATCGGCGTACGGCTACACCTTC. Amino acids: CASSLSAYGYTF.

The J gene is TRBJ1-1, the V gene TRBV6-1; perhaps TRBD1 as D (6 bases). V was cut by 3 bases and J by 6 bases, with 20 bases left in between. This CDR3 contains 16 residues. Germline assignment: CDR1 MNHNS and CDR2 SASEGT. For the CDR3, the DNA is TGTGCCAGCAGTGACGGGACATCTGTGAGGGGGGCTGAAGCTTTCTTT. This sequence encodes CASSDGTSVRGAEAFF.

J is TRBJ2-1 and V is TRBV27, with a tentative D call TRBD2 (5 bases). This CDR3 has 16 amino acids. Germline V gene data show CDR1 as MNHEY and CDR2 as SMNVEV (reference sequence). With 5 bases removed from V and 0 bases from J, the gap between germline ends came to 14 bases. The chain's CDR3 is CASSPDWDGSYNEQFF. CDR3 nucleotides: TGTGCCAGCAGTCCGGACTGGGATGGCTCCTACAATGAGCAGTTCTTC.